The 2 T cell receptor beta chains in this list originate from one sample, sequenced in a study of T cell changes during pregnancy in multiple sclerosis. The method was immunoSEQ multiplex PCR; TCRdb's version includes in-frame clones alone and lacks a portion of them. This table holds tens of thousands of clones, 93% found once. Sequenced material: peripheral blood, taken after pregnancy. Receptor source: a female donor with multiple sclerosis, enrolled in a pregnancy study.

The chain carries TRBV5-6 and TRBJ1-1; 9 nucleotides line up with TRBD1. Losses at the gene ends were 3 bases for V and 5 bases for J; bases not matched to a gene: 11. The germline V gene has CDR1 SGHDT and CDR2 YYEEEE. CDR3 length: 16 residues. CDR3 DNA sequence: TGTGCCAGCAGCTGGGGACAGGGCCTATTGGGTACTGAAGCTTTCTTT. Its translation: CASSWGQGLLGTEAFF.

CDR3 amino acids: CASSVAGGDTGELFF. For the CDR3, the DNA is TGTGCCAGCAGCGTAGCGGGGGGGGACACCGGGGAGCTGTTTTTT. V gene TRBV9 combines with J gene TRBJ2-2; 8 nucleotides line up with TRBD2. The germline CDR1 and CDR2 sequences are SGDLS and YYNGEE. Trimming cost V 0 bases and J 3 bases; bases outside gene matches: 1. The CDR3 length is 15 residues.